The table lists the clone carrying this TCR beta chain with many counts. These data are taken from a study of T cells in Graves' hyperthyroidism and ophthalmopathy. Using RNA transcripts as the source, TCR beta CDR3 regions were amplified. Initially, a first-round RT-PCR of the TCR CDR3 employed the HTBI primer set. TCRdb used MiXCR to reprocess the multiplex PCR reads, holding one entry per CDR3 protein. This table holds hundreds of thousands of distinct CDR3 sequences, approximately 19% found once. Trimming cost V 2 bases and J 1 base, with 5 bases left between them. Germline V gene sequence: CDR1 MDHEN, CDR2 SYDVKM. The CDR3 has 14 residues. Ophthalmopathy patients had moderate-to-severe active disease, CAS ≥3, NOSPECS ≥4, and disease duration under 3 months.

Material for sequencing was blood. The sequence was obtained from a man in his forties or fifties with Graves' ophthalmopathy. The chain uses TRBV28 and TRBJ2-2; possibly TRBD1 for D (5 bases). CDR3 nucleotides: TGTGCCAGCAGTTTAACAGGGAACACCGGGGAGCTGTTTTTT. Translation: CASSLTGNTGELFF.